These T cell receptor beta chains were read from a single sample in a study of blood T cells in healthy people across ages. One entry per CDR3 protein, called by TCRdb with MiXCR from the 5' RACE reads. The sample has fewer than 700,000 distinct CDR3 sequences, around 48% seen once. Source material: blood. These receptors were taken from a man older than 75 in good health. Each CDR3 is given with its conserved first and last residue. Fields, in order: CDR3 DNA, CDR3 protein, D gene, clone size, J gene, V gene. The D gene is left open where the match is weak. Clone size is not always given. Where it is, it says once, few, many or a class for expanded clones.

TGCAGTGCGATCTCCGGGACAGGGCTCAATGAGCAGTTCTTC,CSAISGTGLNEQFF,TRBD1,-,TRBJ2-1,TRBV20-1
TGTGCCAGCAGTACTCGAGCTACGCAGTATTTT,CASSTRATQYF,-,few,TRBJ2-3,TRBV12-3/TRBV12-4
TGTGCCAGCAGTTTACTCCGTCCCGGGGAGCTGTTTTTT,CASSLLRPGELFF,-,-,TRBJ2-2,TRBV27
TGTGCCAGCAGCGGAGCGGTATGGGGGGAGCAGTTCTTC,CASSGAVWGEQFF,-,once,TRBJ2-1,TRBV9
TGTGCCAGCAGTCCGGGGTGGGATACGCAGTATTTT,CASSPGWDTQYF,-,many,TRBJ2-3,TRBV6-6
TGTGCCAGCAGTTACTCGAACACAGGCCGGACCAATGAGCAGTTCTTC,CASSYSNTGRTNEQFF,-,-,TRBJ2-1,TRBV6-2/TRBV6-3
TGTGCCACCAGCGGATCTAAACTAGCGGGGGAGGAAGAGACCCAGTACTTC,CATSGSKLAGEEETQYF,TRBD2,few,TRBJ2-5,TRBV15
TGTGCCAGCAGCGTAGCTACCATAAGCACAGATACGCAGTATTTT,CASSVATISTDTQYF,-,-,TRBJ2-3,TRBV9
TGTGCCAGCACCACCGACACATATGAAAAACTGTTTTTT,CASTTDTYEKLFF,-,-,TRBJ1-4,TRBV6-2/TRBV6-3
TGTGCCAGCAGTTACCCACCATACAATGAGCAGTACTTC,CASSYPPYNEQYF,-,few,TRBJ2-7,TRBV6-5
TGTGCCAGCAGCTTGCAAGGATTTAATGAAAAACTGTTTTTT,CASSLQGFNEKLFF,-,-,TRBJ1-4,TRBV5-5
TGCAGTGCTAGACCTAGGGGACGGGAGTATGAGCAGTTCTTC,CSARPRGREYEQFF,-,-,TRBJ2-1,TRBV20-1
TGTGCCATCAGTGACCTACAGGGTCTCGGCGAGACCCAGTACTTC,CAISDLQGLGETQYF,-,-,TRBJ2-5,TRBV10-3
TGTGCCATCAGGAGGGACAGGGACTTCTACGAGCAGTACTTC,CAIRRDRDFYEQYF,TRBD1,-,TRBJ2-7,TRBV10-3
TGTGCCAGCAGCCGGGACAGGTTCCATGAGCAGTTCTTC,CASSRDRFHEQFF,TRBD1,few,TRBJ2-1,TRBV13
TGTGCCAGCAGCCAAGTAGGGGACAGCTCGAACACCGGGGAGCTGTTTTTT,CASSQVGDSSNTGELFF,TRBD1,-,TRBJ2-2,TRBV3-1
TGTGCCAGCGGATTGGGCGTTGGGGCCAACGTCCTGACTTTC,CASGLGVGANVLTF,-,many,TRBJ2-6,TRBV6-6
TGTGCCAGCAGCCAGGCGGGGACAGGGGTTCAGCCCCAGCATTTT,CASSQAGTGVQPQHF,TRBD1,-,TRBJ1-5,TRBV7-2
TGTGCCAGCAGTTACTCTCCTAGCGGGAGGGCCTACGAGCAGTACTTC,CASSYSPSGRAYEQYF,TRBD2,few,TRBJ2-7,TRBV6-6
TGTGCCAGCAGGGAGACGGGACAGGGAGTGGGAGGCTACACCTTC,CASRETGQGVGGYTF,TRBD1,many,TRBJ1-2,TRBV12-3/TRBV12-4
TGTGCCAGCAGCTTCAACCCCAGCGGGAGGGCCACAAATGAGCAGTTCTTC,CASSFNPSGRATNEQFF,TRBD2,-,TRBJ2-1,TRBV9
TGCGCCAGCAGCCAAGATACGGAGGGTGGGGGCGAGCAGTACTTC,CASSQDTEGGGEQYF,-,-,TRBJ2-7,TRBV4-3
TGTGCCAGCAGCCAAGATCGGGCTAGCGCCACCCGGGTTCTTGAGCAGTACTTC,CASSQDRASATRVLEQYF,-,few,TRBJ2-5,TRBV4-2
TGTGCCAGCAGTTACCCTTTAGCGGGGGGGCACGTTGAGCAGTTCTTC,CASSYPLAGGHVEQFF,TRBD2,-,TRBJ2-1,TRBV27
TGTGCCAGCAGCCCCTTGGGGTTTGGCTACACCTTC,CASSPLGFGYTF,-,few,TRBJ1-2,TRBV7-9
TGTGCCAGCAGCCTAACTAGCGCCCGTCTGGGAGATACGCAGTATTTT,CASSLTSARLGDTQYF,TRBD2,-,TRBJ2-3,TRBV7-3
TGTGCCAGCAGTTTCGGGGGGACCCAAGAGACCCAGTACTTC,CASSFGGTQETQYF,TRBD2,many,TRBJ2-5,TRBV6-5
TGCAGCGTCGGCCCCGGGTCAGATACGCAGTATTTT,CSVGPGSDTQYF,-,-,TRBJ2-3,TRBV29-1
TGCAGTGCTAGGGGACTAGCGGGCACAGATACGCAGTATTTT,CSARGLAGTDTQYF,TRBD2,many,TRBJ2-3,TRBV20-1
TGTGCCTGGAGTGTAGGACGGGGGAGTGAGCAGTTCTTC,CAWSVGRGSEQFF,-,-,TRBJ2-1,TRBV30
TGCAGCGGAAAGGGACTGAACACCGGGGAGCTGTTTTTT,CSGKGLNTGELFF,-,-,TRBJ2-2,TRBV29-1
TGTGCCAGCAGTTATGGCGGGGTTCAAGATACGCAGTATTTT,CASSYGGVQDTQYF,-,-,TRBJ2-3,TRBV6-2/TRBV6-3
TGCGCCAGCAGCCAAGGGCTAGCGGGAGGACACACCGGGGAGCTGTTTTTT,CASSQGLAGGHTGELFF,TRBD2,-,TRBJ2-2,TRBV4-1
TGTGCCAGCAGTGGACAGGGGGTAAGAGAGACCCAGTACTTC,CASSGQGVRETQYF,TRBD1,-,TRBJ2-5,TRBV2
TGTGCCAGCAGGAAACAGGGGATGGGCGAGACCCAGTACTTC,CASRKQGMGETQYF,TRBD1,-,TRBJ2-5,TRBV6-2/TRBV6-3
TGTGCCAGCAGTCGAGGACAGTCTGGGAACTATGGCTACACCTTC,CASSRGQSGNYGYTF,-,-,TRBJ1-2,TRBV7-9
TGTGCCAGCAGTGACCCGGGACAGAGCTCGGAGACCCAGTACTTC,CASSDPGQSSETQYF,TRBD1,-,TRBJ2-5,TRBV25-1
TGTGCCAGCAGCCAAGGTGGGGTTGGTACGCAGTATTTT,CASSQGGVGTQYF,-,-,TRBJ2-3,TRBV3-1
TGTGCCATCAGTGAGTCGATTGTCGACATCGAGTACTTC,CAISESIVDIEYF,-,few,TRBJ2-7,TRBV10-3
TGTGCCAGCAGCTCTCCGACAGGGAGGGTGACCCAGTACTTC,CASSSPTGRVTQYF,-,many,TRBJ2-5,TRBV6-6
TGCAGCGTTGAACTCTGGCAGTACACTGAAGCTTTCTTT,CSVELWQYTEAFF,-,few,TRBJ1-1,TRBV29-1